This TCR beta chain was profiled in a study of cytomegalovirus exposure and HLA in healthy donors. The table lists this clone with a count of one. The PCR used 60 Vbeta and 13 Jbeta primers. Sequenced by immunoSEQ multiplex PCR; TCRdb stores in-frame clones only, minus some. The profile covers about 180,000 clones, with 75% to 85% appearing a single time and around 3.4% taken by the ten largest. The CDR3 has 15 amino acids. Germline CDR1 MNHEY, CDR2 SVGAGI. V was pared by 4 bases and J by 9 bases, with 16 bases between. This chain links TRBV6-5 with TRBJ1-6; D possibly corresponds to TRBD1 (5 bases). Material for sequencing was PBMCs. The clonotype comes from a woman aged 55-70 years in good health and CMV-seropositive. CDR3 DNA: TGTGCCAGCAGTTCCGACATATTGGGGCGTTCACCCCTCCACTTT. It yields the protein CASSSDILGRSPLHF.